The sequence of this TCR beta chain was determined in a study of blood T cell repertoires in COVID-19. The repertoire was sequenced with immunoSEQ multiplex PCR; TCRdb's copy has only in-frame clones and lacks some. This sample has 300,000 to 350,000 clones; approximately 88% occur once, and the top ten carry about 5%. Material for sequencing was PBMCs or T cells enriched from blood (not recorded which). The TCR sequence derives from a man in his thirties or forties who had recovered from COVID-19.

Here the CDR3 DNA reads TGTGCCAGTGGTGACATTTCCTACGAGCAGTACTTC. It is translated as CASGDISYEQYF. The chain carries TRBV19 and TRBJ2-7; D remains ambiguous. Trimming left V 8 bases short and J 1 base short, with 9 bases between. Germline V CDR1 and CDR2: LNHDA, SQIVND (reference sequence). The CDR3 is 12 residues long.